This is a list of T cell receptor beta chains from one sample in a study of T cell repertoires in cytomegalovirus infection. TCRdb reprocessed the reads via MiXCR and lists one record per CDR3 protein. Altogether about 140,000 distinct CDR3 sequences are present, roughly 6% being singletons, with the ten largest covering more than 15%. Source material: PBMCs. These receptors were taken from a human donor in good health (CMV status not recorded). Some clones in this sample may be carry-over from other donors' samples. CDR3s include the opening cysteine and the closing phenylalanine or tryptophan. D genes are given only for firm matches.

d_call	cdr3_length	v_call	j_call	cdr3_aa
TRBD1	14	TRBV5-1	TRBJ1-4	CASSLSRGGEKLFF
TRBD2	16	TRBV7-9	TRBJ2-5	CASSVGTSGIQETQYF
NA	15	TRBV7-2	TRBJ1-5	CASSPPGSGNQPQHF
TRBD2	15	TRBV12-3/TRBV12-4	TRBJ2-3	CASSPLAGSTDTQYF
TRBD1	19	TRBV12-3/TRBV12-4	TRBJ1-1	CASSLTVRTGAEVEAEAFF
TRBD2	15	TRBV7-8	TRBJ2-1	CASSLTWGEGNEQFF
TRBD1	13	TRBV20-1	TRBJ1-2	CSATDRGLYGYTF
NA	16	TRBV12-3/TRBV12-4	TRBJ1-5	CASSLTGGSGNQPQHF
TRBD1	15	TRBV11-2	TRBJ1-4	CASSWTGTGNEKLFF
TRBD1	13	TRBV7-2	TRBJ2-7	CASRQTGAYEQYF
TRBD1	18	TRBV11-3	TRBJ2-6	CASSPSGTGYSGANVLTF
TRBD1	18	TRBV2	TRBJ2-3	CASSVDVNRGPLTDTQYF
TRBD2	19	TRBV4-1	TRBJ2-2	CASSQIEGLAGAYTGELFF
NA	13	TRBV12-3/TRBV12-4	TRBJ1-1	CASRAGTPTEAFF
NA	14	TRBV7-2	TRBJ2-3	CASSSLFASDTQYF
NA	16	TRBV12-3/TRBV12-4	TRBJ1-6	CASSFSGSSYNSPLHF
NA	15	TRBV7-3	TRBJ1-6	CASSFGGEGTSPLHF
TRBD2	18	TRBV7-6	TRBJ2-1	CASSLGRPPGGDNNEQFF
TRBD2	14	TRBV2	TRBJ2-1	CASNERGGNNEQFF
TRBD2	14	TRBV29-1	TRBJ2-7	CTASGGGGSYEQYF
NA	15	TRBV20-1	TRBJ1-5	CSARALGRDDQPQHF
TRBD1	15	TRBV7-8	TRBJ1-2	CASSLRRDRGYGYTF
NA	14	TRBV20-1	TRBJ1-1	CSARSTAGNTEAFF
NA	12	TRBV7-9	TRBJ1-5	CASSNEGQPQHF
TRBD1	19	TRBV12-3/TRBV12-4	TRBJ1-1	CASSWVGGDFLTAYTEAFF